Listed here are 26 T cell receptor beta chains from one sample, sequenced in a study of identical twins. TCRdb analysed the 5' RACE reads with MiXCR anew, one entry per CDR3 protein. The sample holds around 18,000 distinct CDR3 sequences; roughly 71% are singletons and the top ten take 5.5% to 7%. Specimen: memory (CD45RO+) T cells sorted from blood. The receptors derive from a young woman in good health. This table probably holds off-target reads from a library built for another chain.

The rearrangement joins TRBV29-1 to TRBJ2-1, with 9 bases that match TRBD1. The CDR3 is 14 amino acids. The V gene's germline CDR1 is SQVTM and CDR2 ANQGSEA. The V gene end was trimmed by 5 bases and the J gene end by 10 bases; junction bases not matched to a gene: 12. CDR3 protein: CSVSGTGPPSEQFF. DNA for the CDR3: TGCAGCGTTTCCGGGACAGGGCCCCCGTCGGAGCAGTTCTTC.

The chain recombines TRBV29-1 with TRBJ2-5, with TRBD2 matching 7 bases. V gave up 3 bases and J gave up 2 bases; unmatched junction bases: 15. Germline V lookup: CDR1 SQVTM, CDR2 ANQGSEA. The CDR3 loop spans 17 amino acids. CDR3 bases: TGCAGCGTTGACCGATTCTTGCTGGCGGGAGCTCAAGAGACCCAGTACTTC. Translation gives CSVDRFLLAGAQETQYF.

The genes are TRBV11-2 and TRBJ2-1; 13 bases align to TRBD2. Looked up from germline, CDR1 is SGHAT and CDR2 is FQNNGV. The CDR3 is made up of 15 amino acids. The ends lost 5 bases at V and 10 bases at J; junction bases unmatched: 8. CDR3 DNA: TGTGCCAGCAGCCCTGGACTAGCGGGAGACAGGGAGCAGTTCTTC. This translates into CASSPGLAGDREQFF. Supplemented by reference TRBV11-2 and TRBJ2-1, the full variable domain reads EAGVAQSPRYKIIEKRQSVAFWCNPISGHATLYWYQQILGQGPKLLIQFQNNGVVDDSQLPKDRFSAERLKGVDSTLKIQPAKLEDSAVYLCASSPGLAGDREQFFGPGTRLTVL.

In this sample, this clonotype turned up once. As DNA, the CDR3 is TGCAGTGCTTCTAAGCCCGGAAGAGTTTTGACCCAGTACTTC. It yields the protein CSASKPGRVLTQYF. V is TRBV20-1 and J is TRBJ2-5; no clear D gene. Germline assignment: CDR1 DFQATT and CDR2 SNEGSKA (reference sequence). This CDR3 comprises 14 residues. V was cut by 5 bases and J by 7 bases, with 20 bases left in between.

The J gene is TRBJ2-2, the V gene TRBV6-1; TRBD1 might be the D (6 bases). Trimming stripped 9 bases from V and 4 bases from J, with 12 bases between. The CDR3 extends over 13 amino acids. Germline V gene lookup returns CDR1 MNHNS and CDR2 SASEGT. This chain's CDR3 is CASRGQFTGELFF. In DNA, the CDR3 is TGTGCCAGTCGAGGACAGTTCACCGGGGAGCTGTTTTTT.

This clonotype was observed a handful of times. V usage is TRBV7-7 and J usage is TRBJ2-1; no firm D call. The germline gives CDR1 SSHAT, CDR2 FNYEAQ (reference sequence). This CDR3 has 15 amino acids. Trimming took 4 bases from V and 0 from J, leaving 10 bases between them. This CDR3 reads CASSSRTDSYNEQFF. CDR3 nucleotide sequence: TGTGCCAGCAGCTCCCGGACGGACTCCTACAATGAGCAGTTCTTC.

The chain links TRBV6-4 to TRBJ2-1; TRBD2 agrees at 8 bases. J was trimmed by 8 bases and V by 4 bases; bases with no gene match: 7. The germline CDR1 and CDR2 sequences are MRHNA and SNTAGT. The CDR3 runs 14 residues. The DNA of the CDR3 is TGTGCCAGCAGTGTCACGGGAGGGTCTTATGAGCAGTTCTTC. Translating gives CASSVTGGSYEQFF.

The genes are TRBV12-3 or TRBV12-4 and TRBJ2-3; possible D gene TRBD1, 5 bases. V lost 5 bases to trimming and J lost 3 bases, with 12 bases between them. The CDR3 runs 14 residues. The CDR3 region is CASSPGLGTDTQYF. Here the CDR3 DNA reads TGTGCCAGCAGTCCAGGGCTCGGAACAGATACGCAGTATTTT.

This clonotype has more than one count but fewer than ten. The CDR3 region has the DNA TGTGCCAGCAGCTCCGTTGTTGGCGCCTATCCCCCAGATACGCAGTATTTT. Translation gives CASSSVVGAYPPDTQYF. The gene calls are TRBV7-6 and TRBJ2-3; D gene unclear. The CDR3 contains 17 residues. V was cut by 4 bases and J by 4 bases, with 21 bases left in between. The V gene's germline CDR1 is SGHVS and CDR2 FNYEAQ.

The chain couples TRBV10-3 to TRBJ2-6, with D possibly TRBD2 on 5 matching bases. The germline V and J ends were trimmed by 10 bases and 5 bases, with 15 bases remaining between them. The CDR3 contains 14 residues. Germline V gene lookup returns CDR1 ENHRY and CDR2 SYGVKD. CDR3: CATTEEVRANVLTF. Written as DNA, the CDR3 is TGTGCCACCACCGAGGAGGTGAGGGCCAACGTCCTGACTTTC.

There are a few counts of this clonotype. The V gene is TRBV2, the J gene TRBJ2-3; the D gene is possibly TRBD1 (6 bases). The CDR3 totals 14 residues. V lost 7 bases and J lost 1, with 12 bases in between. Germline loops: CDR1 SNHLY, CDR2 FYNNEI. This CDR3 is CASTNRVRTDTQYF. The CDR3 DNA follows: TGTGCCAGCACCAACAGGGTTCGCACAGATACGCAGTATTTT.

J is TRBJ2-3 and V is TRBV30; D unresolved. The CDR3 sequence is 14 residues long. Trimming stripped 3 bases from V and 2 bases from J, with 12 bases between. The germline CDR1 and CDR2 sequences are GTSNPN and SVGIG (reference sequence). This CDR3 reads CAWRSVFPTDTQYF. The CDR3 nucleotides read TGTGCCTGGAGGAGTGTTTTTCCCACAGATACGCAGTATTTT.

The chain carries TRBV7-6 and TRBJ2-1; D may be TRBD2 (5 bases). Per germline, CDR1 SGHVS and CDR2 FNYEAQ. With 10 bases removed from V and 5 bases from J, the gap between germline ends came to 18 bases. The CDR3 totals 14 residues. CDR3 nucleotides: TGTGCCACCGGGAATCCAGGCCGAAACAATGAGCAGTTCTTC. It is translated as CATGNPGRNNEQFF.

This clonotype was observed a handful of times. This rearrangement joins TRBV3-1 to TRBJ2-7; D is ambiguous. CDR3 length: 11 amino acids. CDR1 and CDR2 (germline): LGHDT, YNNKEL (reference sequence). V was pared by 0 bases and J by 6 bases, with 3 bases between. The CDR3 sequence is CASSQEGEQYF. The CDR3 DNA sequence: TGTGCCAGCAGCCAAGAGGGCGAGCAGTACTTC.

In its sample, this clonotype was seen a few times. The gene calls are TRBV6-2 or TRBV6-3 and TRBJ2-1; TRBD2 aligns across 8 bases. Trimming cost V 0 bases and J 3 bases; bases outside gene matches: 7. The CDR3 loop spans 17 amino acids. Germline loops: CDR1 MNHEY, CDR2 SVGEGT. Written as DNA, the CDR3 is TGTGCCAGCAGTTACTCACCCCTAGCGGGCATCTACAATGAGCAGTTCTTC. Translating it yields CASSYSPLAGIYNEQFF.

This clonotype was seen a few times. The V gene is TRBV6-1, the J gene TRBJ2-1, with 9 bases aligning to TRBD2. The ends lost 5 bases at V and 3 bases at J; junction bases unmatched: 8. CDR1 is MNHNS and CDR2 is SASEGT in the germline V gene. This CDR3 contains 16 residues. DNA of the CDR3: TGTGCCAGCAGTCCTCATCTAGCGGGACTCTACAATGAGCAGTTCTTC. Its protein is CASSPHLAGLYNEQFF.

The rearrangement uses TRBV29-1 and TRBJ2-3, with a possible D match to TRBD2 (5 bases). V lost 4 bases and J lost 3, with 11 bases in between. Germline CDR1 and CDR2: SQVTM and ANQGSEA. The CDR3 sequence is 13 residues long. CDR3 residues: CSVVGRATDTQYF. The DNA of the CDR3 is TGCAGCGTTGTTGGGCGGGCGACAGATACGCAGTATTTT.

The CDR3 bases are TGTGCCAGCAGCTTAGCGCACTCCAAAGAGACCCAGTACTTC. Translated: CASSLAHSKETQYF. J is TRBJ2-5 and V is TRBV7-2; D not resolved. The germline CDR1 and CDR2 sequences are SGHTA and FQGNSA. V lost 0 bases, J lost 3 bases, and 8 bases lay in between. The length of the CDR3 is 14 residues. The variable domain in full, with the rest retrieved from reference TRBV7-2 and TRBJ2-5, is GAGVSQSPSNKVTEKGKDVELRCDPISGHTALYWYRQSLGQGLEFLIYFQGNSAPDKSGLPSDRFSAERTGGSVSTLTIQRTQQEDSAVYLCASSLAHSKETQYFGPGTRLLVL.

The rearrangement uses TRBV7-2 and TRBJ2-7; D remains ambiguous. The germline gives CDR1 SGHTA, CDR2 FQGNSA. The V end was cut by 5 bases, the J end by 4 bases, with 15 bases between. CDR3 length equals 14 residues. CDR3 loop: CASSTGYVVYEQYF. The DNA of the CDR3 is TGTGCCAGCAGCACCGGGTACGTCGTTTACGAGCAGTACTTC.

This clonotype was found once. The chain links TRBV6-5 to TRBJ2-3, with TRBD2 matching 12 bases. The length of the CDR3 is 17 residues. Per the germline V gene, CDR1 is MNHEY and CDR2 is SVGAGI. V dropped 0 bases and J dropped 6; count of bases not matched to a gene: 7. The CDR3 DNA reads as TGTGCCAGCAGTTACTCGAAAAGACTAGCGGGAGCGGATACGCAGTATTTT. It codes for CASSYSKRLAGADTQYF.

The chain uses TRBV20-1 and TRBJ2-1; 7 bases map to TRBD2. CDR1 DFQATT and CDR2 SNEGSKA come from the germline V gene (reference sequence). The CDR3 loop spans 14 amino acids. J lost 6 bases, V lost 3 bases, and 8 bases had no gene match. The CDR3: CSASSSGPPNEQFF. CDR3 DNA: TGCAGTGCTAGCAGTAGCGGGCCCCCCAATGAGCAGTTCTTC.

The chain is built from TRBV3-1 and TRBJ2-1; TRBD2 matches at 12 bases. Germline CDR1 LGHDT, CDR2 YNNKEL (reference sequence). Losses at the gene ends were 4 bases for V and 9 bases for J; bases not matched to a gene: 7. The CDR3 is 15 residues long. CDR3 loop: CASSPRTSGMSEQFF. The CDR3, as DNA: TGTGCCAGCAGCCCCCGGACTAGCGGGATGAGTGAGCAGTTCTTC.

The V gene is TRBV10-3, the J gene TRBJ2-7, with 7 positions matching TRBD1. Trimming at V came to 6 bases and at J to 2 bases, leaving 4 bases not matched to a gene. In germline, CDR1 is ENHRY, CDR2 SYGVKD. This CDR3 is 13 amino acids long. The DNA of the CDR3 is TGTGCCATCAGGGGACAGACGACCTACGAGCAGTACTTC. Encoded protein: CAIRGQTTYEQYF.

The chain carries TRBV2 and TRBJ2-7, with D possibly matching TRBD2 (5 bases). Germline V CDR1 and CDR2: SNHLY, FYNNEI. The V gene lost 6 bases and the J gene lost 3 bases, with 12 bases spanning the gap. The CDR3 length is 13 residues. DNA of the CDR3: TGTGCCAGCAGCCCGGACGGGGACTACGAGCAGTACTTC. Its translation: CASSPDGDYEQYF.

The sample holds a few counts of this clonotype. V usage is TRBV6-6 and J usage is TRBJ2-2; D unresolved. Per germline, CDR1 MNHNY and CDR2 SVGAGI (reference sequence). The CDR3 extends over 15 amino acids. V gave up 0 bases and J gave up 4 bases, with 9 bases separating them. The CDR3 region is CASSYSLLGTGELFF. CDR3 coding DNA: TGTGCCAGCAGTTACTCCCTTTTAGGCACCGGGGAGCTGTTTTTT.

The chain links TRBV29-1 to TRBJ2-1; TRBD2 matches 9 bases. After removal of 4 bases from V and 3 bases from J, the junction contained 1 base not matched to a gene. The CDR3 sequence is 13 residues long. Germline assignment: CDR1 SQVTM and CDR2 ANQGSEA. CDR3 sequence: CSVGLAVYNEQFF. Here the CDR3 DNA reads TGCAGCGTTGGACTAGCGGTCTACAATGAGCAGTTCTTC.